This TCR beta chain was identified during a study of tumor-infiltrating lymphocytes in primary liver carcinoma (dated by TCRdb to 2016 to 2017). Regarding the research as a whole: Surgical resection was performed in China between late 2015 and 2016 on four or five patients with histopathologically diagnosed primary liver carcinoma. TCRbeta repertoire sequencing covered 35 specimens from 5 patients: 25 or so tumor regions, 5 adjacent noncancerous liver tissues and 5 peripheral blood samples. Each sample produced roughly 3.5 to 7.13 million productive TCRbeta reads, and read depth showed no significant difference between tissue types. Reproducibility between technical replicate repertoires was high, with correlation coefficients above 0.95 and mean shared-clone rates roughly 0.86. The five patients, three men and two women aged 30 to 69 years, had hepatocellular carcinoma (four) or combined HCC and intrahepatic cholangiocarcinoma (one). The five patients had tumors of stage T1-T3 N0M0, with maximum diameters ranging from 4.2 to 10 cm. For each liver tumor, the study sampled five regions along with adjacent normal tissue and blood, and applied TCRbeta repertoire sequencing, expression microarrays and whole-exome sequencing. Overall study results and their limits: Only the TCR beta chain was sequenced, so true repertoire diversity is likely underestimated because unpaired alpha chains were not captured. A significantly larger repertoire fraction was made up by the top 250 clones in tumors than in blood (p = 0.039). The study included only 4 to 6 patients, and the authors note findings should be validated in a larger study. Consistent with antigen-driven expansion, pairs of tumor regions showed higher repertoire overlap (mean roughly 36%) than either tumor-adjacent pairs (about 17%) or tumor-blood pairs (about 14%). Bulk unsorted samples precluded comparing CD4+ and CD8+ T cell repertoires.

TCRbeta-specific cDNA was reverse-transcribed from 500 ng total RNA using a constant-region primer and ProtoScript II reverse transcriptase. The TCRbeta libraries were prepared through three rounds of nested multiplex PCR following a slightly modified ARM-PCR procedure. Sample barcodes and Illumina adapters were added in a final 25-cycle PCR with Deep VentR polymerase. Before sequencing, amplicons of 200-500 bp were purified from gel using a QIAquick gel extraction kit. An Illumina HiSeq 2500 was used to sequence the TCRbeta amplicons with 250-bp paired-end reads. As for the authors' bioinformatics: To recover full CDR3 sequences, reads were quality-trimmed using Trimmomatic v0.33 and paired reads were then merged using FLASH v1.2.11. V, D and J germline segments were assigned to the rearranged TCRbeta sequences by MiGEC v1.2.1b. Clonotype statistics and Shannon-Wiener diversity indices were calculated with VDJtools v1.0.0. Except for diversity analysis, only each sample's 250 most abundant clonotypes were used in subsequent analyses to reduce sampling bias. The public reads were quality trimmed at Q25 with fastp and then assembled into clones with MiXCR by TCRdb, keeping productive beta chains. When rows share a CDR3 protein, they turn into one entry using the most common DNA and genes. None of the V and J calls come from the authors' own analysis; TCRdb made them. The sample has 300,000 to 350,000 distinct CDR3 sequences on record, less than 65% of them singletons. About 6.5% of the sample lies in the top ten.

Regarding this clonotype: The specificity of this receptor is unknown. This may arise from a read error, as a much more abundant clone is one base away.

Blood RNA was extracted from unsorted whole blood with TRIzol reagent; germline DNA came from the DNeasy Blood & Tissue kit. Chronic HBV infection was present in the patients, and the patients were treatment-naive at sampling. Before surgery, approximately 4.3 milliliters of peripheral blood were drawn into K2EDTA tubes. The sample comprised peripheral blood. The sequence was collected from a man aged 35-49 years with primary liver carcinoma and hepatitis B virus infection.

The DNA sequence is given as TGTGCCAGCAGTTCGGGACTAGTGGGAGCCCACGAGCAGTACTTC. Its translation reads: CASSSGLVGAHEQYF. The V and J segments used are TRBV12-3 or TRBV12-4 and TRBJ2-7; 8 middle bases align to TRBD2. After removal of 4 bases from V and 5 bases from J, the junction retains 10 bases not matched to a gene. Counted from cysteine to phenylalanine, this CDR3 has 15 amino acids. The kept DNA is CDR3 alone, 45 bases in frame from the first base.